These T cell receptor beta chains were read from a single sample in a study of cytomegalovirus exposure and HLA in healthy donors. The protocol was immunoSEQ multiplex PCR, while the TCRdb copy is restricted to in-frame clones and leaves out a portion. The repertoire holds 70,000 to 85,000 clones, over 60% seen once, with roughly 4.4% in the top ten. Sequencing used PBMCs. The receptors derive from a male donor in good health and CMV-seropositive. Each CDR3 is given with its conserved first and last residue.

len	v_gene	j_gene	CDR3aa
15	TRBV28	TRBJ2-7	CASSSGRVVTEEQYF
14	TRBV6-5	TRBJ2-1	CASSLRQGGHEQFF
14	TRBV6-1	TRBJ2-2	CASGPARNTGELFF
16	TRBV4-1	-	CASSQLAGISSYEQYF
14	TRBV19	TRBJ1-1	CASSITDRDTEAFF
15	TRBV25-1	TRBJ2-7	CASSDRRLAPYEQYF
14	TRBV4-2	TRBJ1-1	CASSQDPQYTEAFF
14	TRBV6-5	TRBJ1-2	CASKSPSFNYGYTF
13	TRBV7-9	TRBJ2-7	CASSYSGGGEQYF
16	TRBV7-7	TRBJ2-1	CASSARQGSSYNEQFF
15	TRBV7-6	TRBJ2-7	CASSPRAGAGYEQYF
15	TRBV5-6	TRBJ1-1	CASSTEQGTYTEAFF
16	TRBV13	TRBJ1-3	CASSPRQAHSGNTIYF
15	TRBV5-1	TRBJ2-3	CASSSGQGGTDTQYF
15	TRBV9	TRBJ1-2	CASSLYQGTNYGYTF
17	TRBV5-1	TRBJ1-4	CASSLAGRGVGIEKLFF
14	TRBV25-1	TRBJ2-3	CASSDRRHTDTQYF
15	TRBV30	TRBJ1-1	CAWSVRGGRNTEAFF
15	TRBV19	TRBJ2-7	CASSIGDRGRYEQYF
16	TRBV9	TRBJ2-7	CASSVASGGFPYEQYF
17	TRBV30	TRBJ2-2	CACKSGGTLLNTGELFF
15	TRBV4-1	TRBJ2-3	CASSQETLSGGTQYF
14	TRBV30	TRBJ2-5	CAANSGNFGETQYF
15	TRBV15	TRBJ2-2	CATSTERGTTGELFF
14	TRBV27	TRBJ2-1	CASSPPSTGNEQFF
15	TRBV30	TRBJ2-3	CAWSVTGASTDTQYF
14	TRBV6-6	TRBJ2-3	CASSYYSRTDTQYF
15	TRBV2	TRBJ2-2	CASRTGPGGTGELFF